A single sample is the source of the 27 T cell receptor beta chains below, sequenced in a study of T cell changes during pregnancy in multiple sclerosis. Here immunoSEQ multiplex PCR was the method, and the copy in TCRdb shows in-frame clones only, minus some. This table has about 89,000 clones, around 94% appearing once. The source material was peripheral blood, sampled in the third trimester of pregnancy. The source is a female donor with multiple sclerosis, enrolled in a pregnancy study.

Here the CDR3 DNA reads TGTGCCAGTCGCGCCCTAGGCCGCTCAGATACGCAGTATTTT. Protein product: CASRALGRSDTQYF. The gene calls are TRBV19 and TRBJ2-3; D not resolved. Between the trimmed V and J ends, which lost 8 bases and 4 bases, there was a span of 16 bases. From germline, CDR1 is LNHDA and CDR2 SQIVND (reference sequence). The CDR3 is made up of 14 amino acids.

Only a few counts were recorded for this clone. The rearrangement joins TRBV18 to TRBJ2-5; D remains unclear. CDR3 length: 13 residues. CDR1 and CDR2 (germline): KGHSH, LQKENI. V dropped 2 bases and J dropped 5 bases, with 9 bases sitting between them. The CDR3 here is CASSPVSAETQYF. CDR3 in DNA: TGTGCCAGCTCACCAGTGAGTGCGGAGACCCAGTACTTC.

V usage is TRBV19 and J usage is TRBJ2-4, with TRBD2 matching over 9 bases. Germline CDR1 is LNHDA and CDR2 is SQIVND (reference sequence). V lost 5 bases to trimming and J lost 0 bases; unmatched junction nucleotides: 11. The CDR3 is 18 amino acids. Here the CDR3 reads CASSGLAGSLLAKNIQYF. The CDR3 DNA is TGTGCCAGTAGTGGCCTAGCGGGATCGCTACTAGCCAAAAACATTCAGTACTTC.

The chain links TRBV19 to TRBJ2-7; 8 bases are shared with TRBD2. Losses at the gene ends were 5 bases for V and 4 bases for J; bases not matched to a gene: 4. This CDR3 contains 13 residues. Germline V CDR1 and CDR2: LNHDA, SQIVND (reference sequence). CDR3 coding DNA: TGTGCCAGTAGTCGCGAGCGGGAGTACGAGCAGTACTTC. As protein: CASSREREYEQYF.

The count of this clone is one. The chain employs TRBV6-6 and TRBJ2-2, with TRBD2 matching over 7 bases. This CDR3 has 14 amino acids. CDR1 is MNHNY, CDR2 SVGAGI, per germline (reference sequence). The ends lost 8 bases at V and 6 bases at J; junction bases unmatched: 9. CDR3 nucleotide sequence: TGTGCCAGCGTCATGAGGGGAGGGGCCGGGGAGCTGTTTTTT. This encodes CASVMRGGAGELFF.

V usage is TRBV14 and J usage is TRBJ2-1, with D maybe TRBD1 (5 bases). Germline V gene sequence: CDR1 SGHDN, CDR2 FVKESK. The V and J ends lost 4 bases and 0 bases respectively, with 13 bases between them. The CDR3 spans 16 residues. This CDR3 is CASSLGVFGSYNEQFF. CDR3 sequence (DNA): TGTGCCAGCAGCCTAGGGGTCTTCGGCTCCTACAATGAGCAGTTCTTC.

The rearrangement uses TRBV15 and TRBJ2-4, with TRBD2 matching 7 bases. V was pared by 3 bases and J by 6 bases, with 11 bases of the junction left unmatched. From germline, CDR1 is LNHNV and CDR2 YYDKDF (reference sequence). The CDR3 extends over 16 amino acids. CDR3 in amino acids: CATSSRTGGWGNIQYF. The CDR3 DNA reads as TGTGCCACCAGCAGTCGCACGGGGGGTTGGGGAAACATTCAGTACTTC.

This chain connects TRBV19 to TRBJ2-2, with D possibly being TRBD1 (5 bases). Germline V gene lookup returns CDR1 LNHDA and CDR2 SQIVND (reference sequence). This CDR3 spans 12 amino acids. Trimming took off 5 bases at V and 7 bases at J, with 8 bases between the two ends. The chain's CDR3 is CASSPQGGELFF. In nucleotides, the CDR3 is TGTGCCAGTAGTCCCCAGGGCGGGGAGCTGTTTTTT.

The gene calls are TRBV10-3 and TRBJ2-3; 7 positions agree with TRBD1. Germline CDR1 and CDR2: ENHRY and SYGVKD. This CDR3 has 16 amino acids. V lost 4 bases, J lost 2 bases, and 9 bases stayed unmatched. CDR3 amino acids: CAISVGTAGPTDTQYF. In DNA, the CDR3 is TGTGCCATCAGTGTTGGGACAGCAGGACCCACAGATACGCAGTATTTT.

The chain is built from TRBV29-1 and TRBJ1-1, with 9 positions matching TRBD1. The CDR3 extends over 14 amino acids. Germline assignment: CDR1 SQVTM and CDR2 ANQGSEA. V gave up 7 bases and J gave up 4 bases; unmatched junction bases: 10. The chain's CDR3 is CSARGQGGGTEAFF. The CDR3 DNA follows: TGCAGCGCGAGGGGACAGGGTGGGGGCACTGAAGCTTTCTTT. Variable domain in full (rest from reference TRBV29-1 and TRBJ1-1): SAVISQKPSRDICQRGTSLTIQCQVDSQVTMMFWYRQQPGQSLTLIATANQGSEATYESGFVIDKFPISRPNLTFSTLTVSNMSPEDSSIYLCSARGQGGGTEAFFGQGTRLTVV.

The chain uses TRBV28 and TRBJ2-1; TRBD1 agrees at 12 bases. After removal of 5 bases from V and 7 bases from J, the junction contained 24 bases not matched to a gene. The germline gives CDR1 MDHEN, CDR2 SYDVKM. The CDR3 has 21 amino acids. The DNA for the CDR3 is TGTGCCAGCAGTCCCCAAGGTCTTCGGGACAGGGGGCGCGGTCAACTGAATGAGCAGTTCTTC. Protein: CASSPQGLRDRGRGQLNEQFF.

The rearrangement joins TRBV25-1 to TRBJ1-1, with 10 bases that match TRBD1. Germline CDR1 is MGHDK and CDR2 is SYGVNS. Unmatched junction bases numbered 7, after V lost 6 bases and J lost 6 bases. The CDR3 consists of 14 residues. The CDR3 protein is CASRRQGAVSEAFF. The CDR3 DNA reads as TGTGCCAGCAGAAGACAGGGGGCGGTTTCTGAAGCTTTCTTT.

V and J are TRBV6-6 and TRBJ2-1, with 9 bases aligning to TRBD2. This CDR3 is 14 amino acids long. Germline V gene sequence: CDR1 MNHNY, CDR2 SVGAGI (reference sequence). V lost 7 bases to trimming and J lost 4 bases; unmatched junction nucleotides: 5. DNA of the CDR3: TGTGCCAGCACCTGGACTAGCGTGTACAATGAGCAGTTCTTC. This encodes CASTWTSVYNEQFF.

The chain couples TRBV12-5 to TRBJ2-5; weak D call: TRBD1 (5 bases). Trimming stripped 8 bases from V and 2 bases from J, with 15 bases between. The CDR3 spans 14 residues. CDR1 LGHNT and CDR2 FRNRAP come from the germline V gene. The CDR3 protein is CASHWQGEQETQYF. CDR3 sequence (DNA): TGTGCTAGTCATTGGCAGGGTGAACAAGAGACCCAGTACTTC.

The CDR3 sequence is CASSPLFQQGRNTIYF. The CDR3 coding sequence is TGCGCCAGCAGCCCCCTTTTCCAACAGGGGAGGAACACCATATATTTT. The V call is TRBV4-1, the J call TRBJ1-3; 7 positions match TRBD1. The CDR3 totals 16 residues. From germline, CDR1 is MGHRA and CDR2 YSYEKL. Losses at the gene ends were 4 bases for V and 7 bases for J; bases not matched to a gene: 13.

The genes are TRBV30 and TRBJ1-5; TRBD1 aligns across 7 bases. The germline gives CDR1 GTSNPN, CDR2 SVGIG (reference sequence). The CDR3 contains 14 residues. Trimming took 2 bases from V and 2 from J; bases not matched to a gene: 3. The CDR3 loop is CAWSYRGGNQPQHF. CDR3 DNA: TGTGCCTGGAGTTACAGGGGCGGCAATCAGCCCCAGCATTTT.

This chain joins TRBV5-1 and TRBJ1-1, with D perhaps matching TRBD1 (6 bases). The V end was cut by 3 bases, the J end by 5 bases, with 23 bases between. CDR1 is SGHRS, CDR2 YFSETQ, per germline. The CDR3 is 17 residues long. The DNA of the CDR3 is TGCGCCAGCAGCTCTCTAAAAGACAGGTCCGTGGGGACTGAAGCTTTCTTT. Protein: CASSSLKDRSVGTEAFF.

V and J are TRBV30 and TRBJ2-3; the match to TRBD2 covers 12 bases. Germline loops: CDR1 GTSNPN, CDR2 SVGIG (reference sequence). Trimming removed 8 bases from V and 4 bases from J; junction bases left unmatched: 7. This CDR3 comprises 14 residues. Written as DNA, the CDR3 is TGTGCCCTACTCAGGACTAGCGGGGCAGATACGCAGTATTTT. It translates to CALLRTSGADTQYF.

The chain recombines TRBV10-1 with TRBJ2-7; TRBD2 might be the D (6 bases). This CDR3 contains 15 residues. CDR1 and CDR2 (germline): WNHNN, SYGVQD (reference sequence). Trimming cost V 2 bases and J 3 bases, with 14 bases left between them. As DNA, the CDR3 is TGCGCCAGCAGTGAGGGCTCGCGGGGCAGCTACGAGCAGTACTTC. Its protein product is CASSEGSRGSYEQYF.

This clone was seen just once. V and J are TRBV5-1 and TRBJ2-1; TRBD2 agrees at 16 bases. CDR1 is SGHRS and CDR2 is YFSETQ in the germline V gene. The CDR3 length is 19 residues. Germline trimming cut 4 bases from V and 0 bases from J; bases unmatched to any gene: 7. The CDR3 nucleotides read TGCGCCAGCAGCGGCGGGACTAGCGGGAGGGGTAGCTCCTACAATGAGCAGTTCTTC. This encodes CASSGGTSGRGSSYNEQFF.

This sequence joins TRBV2 and TRBJ2-1; TRBD2 might be the D (5 bases). The CDR3 is made up of 14 amino acids. Germline CDR1 reads SNHLY; CDR2 reads FYNNEI. V lost 2 bases and J 2 bases, leaving 7 bases between the germline ends. CDR3 protein: CASSELAAYNEQFF. For the CDR3, the DNA is TGTGCCAGCAGTGAACTAGCAGCCTACAATGAGCAGTTCTTC.

V is TRBV27 and J is TRBJ1-1; D unclear. Per the germline V gene, CDR1 is MNHEY and CDR2 is SMNVEV (reference sequence). The CDR3 has 14 residues. V was pared by 5 bases and J by 10 bases, with 20 bases between. The CDR3 region is CASSEPGRRPIAFF. The CDR3 bases are TGTGCCAGCAGTGAACCGGGTCGGCGACCCATAGCTTTCTTT.

The rearrangement joins TRBV19 to TRBJ1-2, with TRBD1 matching 8 bases. CDR1 and CDR2 (germline): LNHDA, SQIVND (reference sequence). The CDR3 has 14 amino acids. The V segment lost 6 bases and the J segment 4 bases; nucleotides outside the gene matches: 7. CDR3 sequence (DNA): TGTGCCAGTAGAGACAGGGGTAGTCCCTATGGCTACACCTTC. This translates into CASRDRGSPYGYTF. Combining the CDR3 with reference TRBV19 and TRBJ1-2 gives the whole variable domain DGGITQSPKYLFRKEGQNVTLSCEQNLNHDAMYWYRQDPGQGLRLIYYSQIVNDFQKGDIAEGYSVSREKKESFPLTVTSAQKNPTAFYLCASRDRGSPYGYTFGSGTRLTVV.

V gene TRBV7-3 combines with J gene TRBJ1-2; D gene uncertain. Between the trimmed V and J ends, which lost 3 bases and 7 bases, there was a span of 12 bases. The CDR3 consists of 13 residues. In germline, CDR1 is SGHTA, CDR2 FQGTGA. CDR3 nucleotide sequence: TGTGCCAGCAGCTTCCCGGGGTTTCGTGGCTACACCTTC. This codes for CASSFPGFRGYTF. Combining the CDR3 with reference TRBV7-3 and TRBJ1-2 gives the whole variable domain GAGVSQTPSNKVTEKGKYVELRCDPISGHTALYWYRQSLGQGPEFLIYFQGTGAADDSGLPNDRFFAVRPEGSVSTLKIQRTERGDSAVYLCASSFPGFRGYTFGSGTRLTVV.

The chain combines TRBV5-3 with TRBJ2-7, with 7 bases aligning to TRBD1. TRBV5-3 is noted as an ORF with a role that remains uncertain. The CDR3 covers 14 residues. The V gene end was trimmed by 8 bases and the J gene end by 5 bases; junction bases not matched to a gene: 13. The CDR3 protein is CARGPSTGFHEQYF. The CDR3 nucleotides read TGTGCCAGGGGGCCTTCGACAGGGTTTCACGAGCAGTACTTC.

The V call is TRBV19, the J call TRBJ1-1; TRBD1 matches at 7 bases. The V and J ends lost 0 bases and 7 bases, in that order; junction bases with no gene match: 5. CDR1 LNHDA and CDR2 SQIVND come from the germline V gene (reference sequence). This CDR3 is built from 14 residues. CDR3 sequence: CASSIDRGINEAFF. CDR3 nucleotides: TGTGCCAGTAGTATAGACAGGGGGATTAATGAAGCTTTCTTT.

This sequence joins TRBV19 and TRBJ2-5; the D gene is possibly TRBD2 (7 bases). CDR3 length equals 15 residues. Trimming stripped 5 bases from V and 4 bases from J, with 17 bases between. CDR1 and CDR2 from the germline V gene are LNHDA and SQIVND (reference sequence). The CDR3 sequence: CASSAGAKGGETQYF. The CDR3 DNA is TGTGCCAGTAGTGCGGGGGCCAAGGGTGGAGAGACCCAGTACTTC.